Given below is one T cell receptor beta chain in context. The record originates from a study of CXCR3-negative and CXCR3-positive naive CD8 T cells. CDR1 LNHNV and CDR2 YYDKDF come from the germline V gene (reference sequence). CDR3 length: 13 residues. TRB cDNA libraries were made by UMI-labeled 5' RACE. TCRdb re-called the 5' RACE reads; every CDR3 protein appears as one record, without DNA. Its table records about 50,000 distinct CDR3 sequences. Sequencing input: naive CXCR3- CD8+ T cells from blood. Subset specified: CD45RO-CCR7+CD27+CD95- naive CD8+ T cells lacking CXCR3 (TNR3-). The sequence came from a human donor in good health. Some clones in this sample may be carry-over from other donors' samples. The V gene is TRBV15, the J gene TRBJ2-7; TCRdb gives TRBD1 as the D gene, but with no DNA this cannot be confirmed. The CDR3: CATSPPGSYGQYF.